The entry below gives a single TCR beta chain sequence along with its context. Nothing much larger sits one base from this clone, and base qualities are not available. Thawed, overnight-rested PBMC were stained with GMM-loaded CD1B tetramer, a Live/Dead dye and anti-CD3, then sorted on a FACS Aria II. CD1B tetramers were loaded with C32 glucose monomycolate purified from Rhodococcus equi. Before cryopreservation, the PBMC later used for tetramer sorting had been depleted of CD14-expressing monocytes as part of a separate study. Around 100,000 tetramer-negative cells were sorted from each donor and analyzed alongside the tetramer-positive cells. Antigen-specific T cells were sorted from several healthy South African adults using GMM-loaded CD1B tetramers. The record originates from a study of T cells in tuberculosis (dated by TCRdb to the late 2010s). As for the study more broadly: The study combined CD1B tetramers and high-throughput TCR immunosequencing to characterize T cells specific for the mycobacterial lipid antigen glucose monomycolate (GMM). The full study reports these points: T cells binding the CD1B-GMM tetramer with low affinity may have been missed by the stringent sort gate.

TCR-alpha and TCR-beta chains were sequenced unpaired, so chain pairing information was not available. TCR libraries were generated with the immunoSEQ multiplex PCR assay, using TCR-beta and/or TCR-alpha/delta assays for each sample. The amplified TCR libraries were sequenced on the Illumina high-throughput platform. On the study's bioinformatics: Clustering and dimensionality reduction were performed using pairwise TCRdist distances among GMM-specific receptors from ex vivo sorted or in vitro expanded T cells. Sequence motifs defined by gene usage and CDR3 content were tested for enrichment in tetramer-positive versus tetramer-negative populations. TCRdb stores this immuneACCESS table with in-frame sequences only. Part of the clones is absent; in the studies checked, under half of the shortfall reflects unresolved V genes, and no reason is known for the rest. Clone size and V and J calls were adopted from that table, with D and trimming inferred from the DNA. The sample has 80,000 to 90,000 clones on record, roughly 90% of them singletons. Under 2.5% of the sample lies in the top ten.

The sample was CD1b-GMM tetramer-negative cells sorted from PBMCs. In light of the paper, this sample's cell subset or site label describes: T cells not binding CD1B-GMM tetramer, sorted from same donor. This receptor was taken from an adult woman with latent tuberculosis.

This receptor has the CDR3 CASSIDHTASNTGELFF. The DNA sequence is as follows: TGTGCCAGTAGTATAGATCACACAGCCTCGAACACCGGGGAGCTGTTTTTT. The rearranged segments are TRBV19 and TRBJ2-2, with the identity of the D gene unclear. CDR1 LNHDA and CDR2 SQIVND are derived from the germline V gene (reference sequence). Relative to germline, V is 0 bases shorter and J is 0 bases shorter, with 11 bases between their ends. Spanning cysteine to phenylalanine, the CDR3 consists of 17 amino acids. Of the read, only the CDR3 DNA is kept; its 51 bases are in frame from base 1.